This TCR beta chain was identified during a study of T cell changes during pregnancy in multiple sclerosis. This clone was recorded only once. Germline-derived CDR1 and CDR2 are LGHNA and YSLEER. After removal of 3 bases from V and 5 bases from J, the junction contained 10 bases not matched to a gene. The CDR3 loop spans 16 amino acids. Libraries were prepared by immunoSEQ multiplex PCR; TCRdb keeps only in-frame clonotypes and omits some of them. The table has roughly 79,000 clones, 80% to 95% seen once; the top ten hold about 0.8%. Here the sequenced sample was peripheral blood, taken in the second trimester of pregnancy. The chain joins TRBV4-3 to TRBJ2-5; 9 bases match TRBD1. This sequence originates from a female donor in good health, enrolled as a control in a pregnancy study. CDR3 residues: CASSHQLQGAGETQYF. Written as DNA, the CDR3 is TGCGCCAGCAGCCATCAGCTACAGGGGGCGGGGGAGACCCAGTACTTC.